This is a list of T cell receptor beta chains from one sample in a study of shared clonotypes between healthy human individuals. The protocol was immunoSEQ multiplex PCR, while the TCRdb copy is restricted to in-frame clones and leaves out a portion. The sample consists of about 2.2 million clones, 93% of them appearing once. The sequenced sample consisted of naive CD8+ T cells from PBMCs. The source is a young man in good health. Some clones in this sample may be carry-over from other donors' samples. Both conserved end residues are part of each CDR3. D genes are given only for firm matches.

d_gene,len,v_gene,j_gene,CDR3aa,CDR3nt
-,13,TRBV18,TRBJ2-7,CATSRGAPYEQYF,TGTGCCACCTCGCGTGGGGCCCCCTACGAGCAGTACTTC
-,15,TRBV14,TRBJ2-7,CASSQGWTTHYEQYF,TGTGCCAGCAGCCAAGGTTGGACGACCCACTACGAGCAGTACTTC
-,14,TRBV5-1,TRBJ2-7,CASSFYGSGYEQYF,TGCGCCAGCAGCTTTTACGGGTCCGGGTACGAGCAGTACTTC
-,14,TRBV27,TRBJ2-5,CASSIRGPQETQYF,TGTGCCAGCAGTATTAGGGGCCCTCAAGAGACCCAGTACTTC
TRBD2,16,TRBV11-2,TRBJ2-1,CASSLDGSGLFNEQFF,TGTGCCAGCAGCTTAGATGGTAGCGGGCTCTTCAATGAGCAGTTCTTC
-,16,TRBV27,TRBJ2-2,CASGPLGIRRTGELFF,TGTGCCAGCGGCCCCCTAGGGATTCGTCGGACCGGGGAGCTGTTTTTT
-,15,TRBV5-6,TRBJ1-5,CASSSVNIRGQPQHF,TGTGCCAGCAGCTCCGTAAACATCAGGGGTCAGCCCCAGCATTTT
-,15,TRBV4-1,TRBJ2-1,CASSQGSMAYNEQFF,TGCGCCAGCAGCCAAGGATCGATGGCGTACAATGAGCAGTTCTTC
-,14,TRBV4-3,TRBJ2-7,CASSRILRSYEQYF,TGCGCCAGCAGCCGCATTCTCCGCTCCTACGAGCAGTACTTC
-,14,TRBV5-6,TRBJ2-7,CASRTKGYSYEQYF,TGTGCCAGCAGGACGAAGGGGTATTCCTACGAGCAGTACTTC
-,14,TRBV28,TRBJ2-2,CASSLVGGTGELFF,TGTGCCAGCAGTCTGGTAGGGGGTACCGGGGAGCTGTTTTTT
-,14,TRBV7-2,TRBJ2-7,CASSFKGFAYEQYF,TGTGCCAGCAGCTTTAAGGGATTTGCCTACGAGCAGTACTTC
-,16,TRBV5-6,TRBJ2-6,CASSFPGTSGANVLTF,TGTGCCAGCAGCTTTCCCGGAACCTCTGGGGCCAACGTCCTGACTTTC
-,15,TRBV9,TRBJ2-7,CASSVGGLSTYEQYF,TGTGCCAGCAGCGTAGGGGGACTTTCTACCTACGAGCAGTACTTC
-,14,TRBV5-6,TRBJ2-7,CASSFGGVTYEQYF,TGTGCCAGCAGCTTTGGCGGGGTAACCTACGAGCAGTACTTC
-,14,TRBV6-5,TRBJ1-5,CASSPTDSNQPQHF,TGTGCCAGCAGCCCCACAGATAGCAATCAGCCCCAGCATTTT
TRBD2,14,TRBV9,TRBJ2-2,CASSGREGTGELFF,TGTGCCAGTTCGGGCCGGGAGGGAACCGGGGAGCTGTTTTTT
-,15,TRBV29-1,TRBJ1-2,CSAAGAHRSFYGYTF,TGCAGCGCCGCGGGGGCCCATCGTTCATTTTATGGCTACACCTTC